Shown below are 17 T cell receptor beta chains from a single sample sequenced in a study of CD8 T cells in ankylosing spondylitis. General study points: In ankylosing spondylitis blood, a motif of seven or eight highly homologous TCR beta variants appeared characteristic.

Each CDR3 protein gets one entry after TCRdb re-called the 5' RACE reads with MiXCR. The repertoire holds about 540,000 distinct CDR3 sequences, with 9.5% to 15% as singletons. Antigen specificity for these receptors is unknown. Sequencing was done on a sample of blood, either unsorted or a sorted T cell fraction (not recorded which). All receptors come from a male donor with ankylosing spondylitis.

The CDR3 spells CASSEDGYEQYV. The CDR3 DNA reads as TGTGCCAGCAGTGAAGACGGCTACGAGCAGTACGTC. This chain connects TRBV6-1 to TRBJ2-7; D is undetermined. The CDR3 covers 12 residues. Trimming removed 1 base from V and 3 bases from J, with 4 bases in between. Germline CDR1 and CDR2: MNHNS and SASEGT.

The gene calls are TRBV30 and TRBJ2-7, with 7 positions matching TRBD2. Germline loops: CDR1 GTSNPN, CDR2 SVGIG (reference sequence). J gave up 6 bases and V 1 base, and 9 bases lay outside the gene matches. The CDR3 is made up of 14 amino acids. CDR3 in DNA: TGTGCCTGGAGTGGAAGGACTAGTCGGGGCGAGCAGTACTTC. Its translation: CAWSGRTSRGEQYF.

The sample holds a few counts of this clonotype. The chain combines TRBV10-3 with TRBJ1-2; weak D call: TRBD1 (5 bases). Trimming removed 10 bases at V and 4 bases at J, with 16 bases between. The CDR3 is 13 residues long. The germline V gene has CDR1 ENHRY and CDR2 SYGVKD. The DNA of the CDR3 is TGTGCCAATTGGGGGGATACCGGCTATGGCTACACCTTC. It codes for CANWGDTGYGYTF.

This rearrangement joins TRBV12-3 or TRBV12-4 to TRBJ1-5; no firm D call. Trimming stripped 1 base from V and 2 bases from J, with 15 bases between. The CDR3 has 17 amino acids. The CDR3, as DNA: TGTGCCAGCAGTTTAGGGGTAAGACTGGTAGGCAATCAGCCCCAGCATTTT. It translates to CASSLGVRLVGNQPQHF.

This clonotype has a handful of counts. The chain joins TRBV7-2 to TRBJ1-1; D unresolved. Germline V lookup: CDR1 SGHTA, CDR2 FQGNSA. V dropped 5 bases and J dropped 8 bases, with 18 bases sitting between them. The CDR3 is 14 residues long. CDR3 sequence (DNA): TGTGCCAGCAGCCCAATTTTGGCAGTCCCAGAAGCTTTCTTT. Its translation is CASSPILAVPEAFF.

The sample holds many counts of this clonotype. The chain couples TRBV3-1 to TRBJ2-1; TRBD2 agrees at 16 bases. Germline V gives CDR1 LGHDT, CDR2 YNNKEL (reference sequence). The CDR3 is 16 residues long. V lost 4 bases and J lost 5; bases outside the gene matches: 2. DNA for the CDR3: TGTGCCAGCAGCCCGGGACTAGCGGGAGGGGACAATGAGCAGTTCTTC. This translates into CASSPGLAGGDNEQFF.

In this sample, this clonotype turned up a few times. The chain recombines TRBV20-1 with TRBJ1-2; D remains unclear. This CDR3 region has 13 residues. Germline lookup yields CDR1 DFQATT and CDR2 SNEGSKA (reference sequence). The V end lost 1 base, the J end lost 8 bases, and 14 bases lay between the germline ends. The CDR3: CSARVVTLLGYTF. The DNA of the CDR3 is TGCAGTGCTAGAGTAGTAACGCTATTAGGCTACACCTTC.

The chain recombines TRBV11-2 with TRBJ2-3; TRBD1 is a possible D gene (5 bases). CDR3 size: 13 residues. The germline V gene has CDR1 SGHAT and CDR2 FQNNGV. Trimming shortened V by 5 bases and J by 9 bases, and 15 bases separated the two germline ends. For the CDR3, the DNA is TGTGCCAGCAGCCCTAGGGCAGGGATGACGCAGTATTTT. It specifies CASSPRAGMTQYF.

This clonotype was observed a few times. The chain carries TRBV7-2 and TRBJ1-4; D may be TRBD1 (6 bases). The CDR3 is made up of 15 amino acids. CDR1 and CDR2 (germline): SGHTA, FQGNSA. V shed 5 bases and J shed 7 bases, with 17 bases lying between them. CDR3: CASSPRGGYAEKLFF. In DNA, the CDR3 is TGTGCCAGCAGCCCGAGGGGGGGCTACGCTGAAAAACTGTTTTTT.

At least ten counts were recorded for this clonotype. The rearrangement joins TRBV3-1 to TRBJ1-2; D is unclear. The V gene lost 2 bases and the J gene lost 5 bases, with 3 bases spanning the gap. Germline V gene data show CDR1 as LGHDT and CDR2 as YNNKEL (reference sequence). The CDR3 runs 11 residues. The CDR3, as DNA: TGTGCCAGCAGCCAACGGTATGGCTACACCTTC. Amino acid sequence: CASSQRYGYTF.

This clonotype came up a few times. The chain uses TRBV28 and TRBJ2-1; 12 nucleotides match TRBD1. This CDR3 comprises 16 residues. V shed 5 bases, J shed 9 bases, and the junction held 11 bases outside the gene matches. CDR1 and CDR2 from the germline V gene are MDHEN and SYDVKM. The CDR3 DNA is TGTGCCAGCAGTCTACCCGGGACAGGGGGCACGGGTGAGCAGTTCTTC. Encoded protein: CASSLPGTGGTGEQFF.

The rearrangement uses TRBV29-1 and TRBJ2-1; 7 bases align to TRBD1. The germline V gene encodes CDR1 SQVTM and CDR2 ANQGSEA. J gave up 2 bases and V 5 bases, and 9 bases lay outside the gene matches. The CDR3 runs to 15 residues. CDR3 DNA sequence: TGCAGCGTTAACCGACAGGGTGAAACCTACAATGAGCAGTTCTTC. It specifies CSVNRQGETYNEQFF.

The chain employs TRBV5-1 and TRBJ2-3; 12 bases fit TRBD2. Trimming cost V 3 bases and J 4 bases; bases outside gene matches: 6. The CDR3 consists of 16 residues. Germline assignment: CDR1 SGHRS and CDR2 YFSETQ. The CDR3 spells CASSSTSGSAADTQYF. The DNA of the CDR3 is TGCGCCAGCAGCTCGACTAGCGGGAGTGCTGCAGATACGCAGTATTTT.

The genes are TRBV7-2 and TRBJ2-3, with D unresolved. The CDR3 has 14 amino acids. V dropped 6 bases and J dropped 5 bases, with 15 bases sitting between them. Germline V gene data show CDR1 as SGHTA and CDR2 as FQGNSA. The CDR3 nucleotides read TGTGCCAGCAGGATGTGGGATGTTGAAGATACGCAGTATTTT. Translation gives CASRMWDVEDTQYF.

The gene calls are TRBV20-1 and TRBJ1-3; D not resolved. Germline-derived CDR1 and CDR2 are DFQATT and SNEGSKA (reference sequence). The CDR3 sequence is 14 residues long. The V and J ends lost 2 bases and 3 bases respectively, with 11 bases between them. The CDR3 DNA follows: TGCAGTGCTAGACCCCCGACCGATGGAAACACCATATATTTT. Protein: CSARPPTDGNTIYF.

The chain has TRBV11-2 and TRBJ2-1; 7 bases align to TRBD2. This CDR3 is built from 13 residues. The germline gives CDR1 SGHAT, CDR2 FQNNGV. V dropped 8 bases and J dropped 9; count of bases not matched to a gene: 10. Here the CDR3 DNA reads TGTGCCAGCGGAGCGGGACTTTTGAGTGAGCAGTTCTTC. This gives the protein CASGAGLLSEQFF.

This clonotype was seen more than once but under ten times. This rearrangement joins TRBV19 to TRBJ1-2; D gene unclear. Germline values: CDR1 LNHDA, CDR2 SQIVND (reference sequence). The V and J ends lost 4 bases and 8 bases respectively, with 11 bases between them. This CDR3 has 12 residues. The chain's CDR3 is CASSSGGNGYTF. CDR3 nucleotide sequence: TGTGCCAGTAGTAGTGGTGGGAACGGCTACACCTTC. Full variable domain (rest looked up from reference TRBV19 and TRBJ1-2): DGGITQSPKYLFRKEGQNVTLSCEQNLNHDAMYWYRQDPGQGLRLIYYSQIVNDFQKGDIAEGYSVSREKKESFPLTVTSAQKNPTAFYLCASSSGGNGYTFGSGTRLTVV.